The source of this TCR beta chain is a study of blood T cell repertoires in COVID-19. Turning to the study itself: The samples span acute and convalescent COVID-19 from the United States, Italy and Spain. PBMCs, B-cell-depleted T cells, or T cells were the source of the cDNA or gDNA that made up the material.

The V segment lost 1 base and the J segment 7 bases; nucleotides outside the gene matches: 8. This CDR3 has 15 residues. CDR1 SGHRS and CDR2 YFSETQ come from the germline V gene. As handled by the study authors: Cell counts per sample came from amplifying reference gene primers. The repertoire was sequenced with immunoSEQ multiplex PCR; TCRdb's copy has only in-frame clones and lacks some. That table supplies the V and J calls and clone size; D and trimming were determined from the DNA. Of roughly 300,000 clones listed, roughly 83% are singletons. The receptor was derived from a human donor with COVID-19, enrolled during active disease. The donor label of this sample is uncertain. What was sequenced was peripheral blood. The chain recombines TRBV5-1 with TRBJ1-1; 9 bases map to TRBD1. CDR3 DNA: TGCGCCAGCAGCTTGCCCGGACAGGGGAGGGGTGAAGCTTTCTTT. Amino acid sequence: CASSLPGQGRGEAFF.